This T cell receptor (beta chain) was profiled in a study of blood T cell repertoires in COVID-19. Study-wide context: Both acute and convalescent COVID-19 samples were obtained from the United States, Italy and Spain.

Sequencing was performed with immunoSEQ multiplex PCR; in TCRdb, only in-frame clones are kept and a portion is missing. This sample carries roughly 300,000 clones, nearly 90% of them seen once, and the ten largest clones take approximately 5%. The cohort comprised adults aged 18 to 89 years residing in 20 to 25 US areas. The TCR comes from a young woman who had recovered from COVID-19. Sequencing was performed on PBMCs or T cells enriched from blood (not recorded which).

CDR3 sequence reads: CAITATVKSSGNTIYF. Here the CDR3 DNA reads TGTGCCATCACCGCGACAGTTAAGAGCTCTGGAAACACCATATATTTT. The rearrangement uses TRBV10-3 and TRBJ1-3, with a possible D match to TRBD1 (5 bases). Trimming took 7 bases from V and 0 from J, leaving 16 bases between them. The germline V gene encodes CDR1 ENHRY and CDR2 SYGVKD. The CDR3 spans 16 residues.